Sequencing of this T cell receptor beta chain was carried out in a study of blood T cell repertoires in COVID-19 (dated by TCRdb to 2018 to 2021). Study-wide context: The collaborator samples originated in the United States, Italy and Spain and spanned the acute and convalescent phases of COVID-19. Subjects who had been exposed to COVID-19, were actively infected with it, or had recovered from it provided the deeply sampled blood TCRbeta repertoires that made up the dataset. Sample metadata almost always included a de-identified subject ID, COVID-19 status, age in years and sex. The material from the prospective study consisted of cDNA or gDNA derived from T cells, B-cell-depleted T cells, or PBMCs. Where available, HLA class I and class II types were taken from metadata supplied by the sample provider and were not determined by assay-based typing. The repertoires were released in a freely available public database intended as a resource for research on the immune response to SARS-CoV-2. Samples came from the ongoing ImmuneRACE study (first 160 participants) plus 1,254 subjects from 6 global collaborators. Study-wide conclusions, independent of this receptor: The amount of clinical and demographic metadata varied by source and participant and was provided uncurated.

TCRbeta CDR3 regions were amplified from genomic DNA by means of the immunoSEQ Assay, a bias-controlled multiplex PCR. For the original study's pipeline: Within the assay, amplification of reference gene primers was used to estimate how many nucleated cells each sample contained. To quantify the absolute abundance of each unique TCRbeta CDR3 rearrangement, sequence reads were collapsed and filtered. For each sample, productive Simpson clonality was calculated as the square root of Simpson's diversity index across productive rearrangements. TCRdb provides this immuneACCESS table in a form limited to in-frame rearrangements. Some clones are lacking; in checked studies, under half of them reflect an unresolved V gene, and why the rest are absent is not known. The D gene and trimming were derived from the DNA, and the V and J assignments and clone size from that table. A total of over 150,000 clones appear in this sample, more than 75% of them only once. 1.1% of the sample is taken by the ten largest.

This clone was observed a single time. It lacks a known antigen. No qualities accompany the bases; no much larger clone lies one base away. The CDR3 starts with the cysteine, ends with the phenylalanine, and has 13 residues. Of all the DNA, just the CDR3 is kept, 39 bases in frame from base 1. For this chain, trimming is 7 bases at the V end and 4 bases at the J end, and the number of junction bases without a gene match is 9. CDR1 and CDR2 are drawn from the germline V gene: SQVTM, ANQGSEA. The collaborating institutions used their own protocols to collect whole blood in K2EDTA tubes. For TCRbeta analysis, collaborators shipped samples in one of three forms: frozen whole blood, isolated PBMCs, or DNA extracted from either of those sample types.

This TCR was sampled from a man aged 40-50 years with acute or convalescent COVID-19. The sequenced material came from peripheral blood. The chain is made from TRBV29-1 and TRBJ1-2, with TRBD1 identical over 7 junction bases. The DNA is TGCAGCGCTGGACAGGTCCTAAGCTATGGCTACACCTTC. Its translation is CSAGQVLSYGYTF.